The next 32 T cell receptor beta chains were all read from a single sample in a study of T-cell reconstitution after alpha-beta-depleted transplantation in children. Unique molecular identifiers were used in preparing the TCRbeta library. One entry per CDR3 protein results from TCRdb running MiXCR on the PCR reads. The sample lists 400,000 to 500,000 distinct CDR3 sequences, under 13% seen once, with 4.5% to 6% in the top ten. This sample comprised PBMCs from the stem cell graft donor, obtained from the stem cell graft. These receptor sequences come from a human donor who donated a stem cell graft to a child with acute myeloid leukemia.

This clonotype was counted many times. The rearrangement uses TRBV6-2 or TRBV6-3 and TRBJ2-2, with no clear D. The CDR3 consists of 13 residues. Germline CDR1 reads MNHEY; CDR2 reads SVGEGT. Trimming took 8 bases from V and 7 from J, leaving 14 bases between them. The CDR3: CASVNVGGGELFF. The CDR3 DNA reads as TGTGCCAGCGTTAATGTGGGTGGCGGGGAGCTGTTTTTT.

This clonotype came up many times. The V call is TRBV29-1, the J call TRBJ2-2; TRBD1 agrees at 9 bases. The CDR3 has 13 residues. The junction had 7 bases not matched to a gene; V was cut back by 7 bases and J by 7 bases. Germline CDR1 SQVTM, CDR2 ANQGSEA. The CDR3 spells CSAQGAVGGELFF. DNA for the CDR3: TGCAGCGCACAGGGGGCGGTTGGCGGGGAGCTGTTTTTT.

This clonotype was recorded many times. J is TRBJ2-3 and V is TRBV27, with no clear D. CDR3 size: 14 residues. Trimming stripped 3 bases from V and 2 bases from J, with 9 bases between. Germline values: CDR1 MNHEY, CDR2 SMNVEV (reference sequence). This chain's CDR3 is CASSFGPHTDTQYF. The CDR3 DNA reads TGTGCCAGCAGTTTTGGCCCTCACACAGATACGCAGTATTTT.

The chain is built from TRBV27 and TRBJ2-7; D perhaps matches TRBD1 (6 bases). CDR3 size: 15 residues. Per the germline V gene, CDR1 is MNHEY and CDR2 is SMNVEV (reference sequence). With 2 bases removed from V and 8 bases from J, the gap between germline ends came to 19 bases. This CDR3 reads CASSLSLVQGMKQYF. The CDR3 DNA is TGTGCCAGCAGTTTAAGCTTAGTACAGGGAATGAAGCAGTACTTC.

V and J are TRBV3-1 and TRBJ2-2; D gene unclear. The CDR3 totals 14 residues. V shed 4 bases and J shed 2 bases, with 8 bases lying between them. Germline V gene lookup returns CDR1 LGHDT and CDR2 YNNKEL (reference sequence). As DNA, the CDR3 is TGTGCCAGCAGCCCTGCGAGTAACACCGGGGAGCTGTTTTTT. Protein sequence: CASSPASNTGELFF.

This clonotype showed up just a few times. This chain uses TRBV10-3 with TRBJ1-4; the D gene is possibly TRBD1 (5 bases). Germline values: CDR1 ENHRY, CDR2 SYGVKD. Trimming left V 2 bases short and J 6 bases short, with 10 bases between. This CDR3 has 14 residues. CDR3 bases: TGTGCCATCAGTGAGCGGCAGGGATATGAAAAACTGTTTTTT. Its translation: CAISERQGYEKLFF.

This clonotype was counted a few times. This chain links TRBV6-5 with TRBJ2-1; unclear D gene. The germline gives CDR1 MNHEY, CDR2 SVGAGI. The CDR3 has 18 amino acids. V was trimmed by 0 bases and J by 1 base, leaving 16 bases between them. This CDR3 reads CASSYSGTQVGSYNEQFF. The CDR3 bases are TGTGCCAGCAGTTACTCTGGCACCCAGGTGGGATCCTACAATGAGCAGTTCTTC.

This clonotype was detected a few times. The chain couples TRBV5-4 to TRBJ2-6; 9 positions agree with TRBD1. The germline V gene has CDR1 SGHNT and CDR2 YYREEE (reference sequence). This CDR3 has 18 amino acids. The junction had 10 bases not matched to a gene; V was cut back by 6 bases and J by 0 bases. CDR3 protein: CASTAPGTGTSGANVLTF. The CDR3 coding sequence is TGTGCCAGCACCGCCCCCGGGACAGGGACCTCTGGGGCCAACGTCCTGACTTTC.

This clonotype was seen only a few times. This rearrangement joins TRBV20-1 to TRBJ2-1; TRBD2 matches at 8 bases. CDR1 is DFQATT, CDR2 SNEGSKA, per germline (reference sequence). CDR3 length: 15 amino acids. Losses at the gene ends were 6 bases for V and 0 bases for J; bases not matched to a gene: 7. As DNA, the CDR3 is TGCAGTGCCGGAGCGGGAGAGGGCTCCTACAATGAGCAGTTCTTC. Translated: CSAGAGEGSYNEQFF.

This clonotype appeared a few times. This chain uses TRBV20-1 with TRBJ2-1, with 7 bases that match TRBD2. V dropped 3 bases and J dropped 4; count of bases not matched to a gene: 6. CDR1 is DFQATT and CDR2 is SNEGSKA in the germline V gene (reference sequence). The CDR3 sequence is 14 residues long. CDR3 sequence reads: CSASGRRGYNEQFF. The CDR3, as DNA: TGCAGTGCTAGCGGGAGGAGGGGTTACAATGAGCAGTTCTTC.

The genes are TRBV7-2 and TRBJ2-7; the D call may be TRBD1 or TRBD2 (6 bases each). Trimming removed 5 bases at V and 4 bases at J, with 18 bases between. This CDR3 has 15 amino acids. The germline V gene encodes CDR1 SGHTA and CDR2 FQGNSA. CDR3 DNA sequence: TGTGCCAGCAGCCCAGGAGGGGGAGAGCGATACGAGCAGTACTTC. Translation gives CASSPGGGERYEQYF.

This clonotype has ten or more counts. V and J are TRBV5-1 and TRBJ1-1; D is possibly TRBD1 (6 bases). CDR3 length equals 13 residues. Trimming stripped 4 bases from V and 3 bases from J, with 10 bases between. The germline gives CDR1 SGHRS, CDR2 YFSETQ. The CDR3 DNA sequence: TGCGCCAGCAGCCACCCAGGGGACACTGAAGCTTTCTTT. Protein: CASSHPGDTEAFF.

This clonotype was seen ten or more times. This chain joins TRBV7-2 and TRBJ1-2, with D uncertain. The CDR3 sequence is 14 residues long. V dropped 4 bases and J dropped 0 bases, with 9 bases sitting between them. Germline-derived CDR1 and CDR2 are SGHTA and FQGNSA. The CDR3 here is CASSSDGANYGYTF. CDR3 nucleotide sequence: TGTGCCAGCAGCTCCGACGGAGCTAACTATGGCTACACCTTC.

This clonotype appeared a few times. This chain connects TRBV5-1 to TRBJ2-7; 14 bases match TRBD2. CDR1 and CDR2 (germline): SGHRS, YFSETQ. CDR3 length equals 14 residues. The V gene end was trimmed by 6 bases and the J gene end by 6 bases; junction bases not matched to a gene: 5. This CDR3 reads CASTGTSGSSEQYF. In DNA form, the CDR3 reads TGCGCCAGCACCGGGACTAGCGGGAGCAGCGAGCAGTACTTC. Complete variable domain (other parts from reference TRBV5-1 and TRBJ2-7): KAGVTQTPRYLIKTRGQQVTLSCSPISGHRSVSWYQQTPGQGLQFLFEYFSETQRNKGNFPGRFSGRQFSNSRSEMNVSTLELGDSALYLCASTGTSGSSEQYFGPGTRLTVT.

This clonotype has at least ten counts. The genes are TRBV7-2 and TRBJ2-5; 8 bases are shared with TRBD2. Germline CDR1 SGHTA, CDR2 FQGNSA. CDR3 size: 15 residues. Trimming at V came to 2 bases and at J to 2 bases, leaving 4 bases not matched to a gene. CDR3 nucleotide sequence: TGTGCCAGCAGCTTACTAGCGGGTCTACAAGAGACCCAGTACTTC. This gives the protein CASSLLAGLQETQYF.

In this sample, this clonotype turned up a few times. V usage is TRBV5-1 and J usage is TRBJ2-2, with D hard to call. CDR1 is SGHRS, CDR2 YFSETQ, per germline. V shed 4 bases and J shed 1 base, with 14 bases lying between them. This CDR3 is built from 16 residues. The CDR3 nucleotides read TGCGCCAGCAGCCCTAATGATCAGCGGAACACCGGGGAGCTGTTTTTT. It is translated as CASSPNDQRNTGELFF.

The sample holds a few counts of this clonotype. The chain is built from TRBV6-5 and TRBJ2-1; TRBD2 matches 9 bases. The CDR3 is made up of 16 amino acids. V shed 0 bases, J shed 4 bases, and the junction held 4 bases outside the gene matches. CDR1 MNHEY and CDR2 SVGAGI come from the germline V gene. The CDR3 DNA reads TGTGCCAGCAGTTACTCGGGACTAGCCAAGTACAATGAGCAGTTCTTC. It is translated as CASSYSGLAKYNEQFF.

This chain connects TRBV18 to TRBJ1-5; a weak D match, TRBD1 (6 bases). V was trimmed by 1 base and J by 5 bases, leaving 6 bases between them. The germline CDR1 and CDR2 sequences are KGHSH and LQKENI. This CDR3 spans 13 amino acids. CDR3 bases: TGTGCCAGCTCACCACGACAGGATCAGCCCCAGCATTTT. This sequence encodes CASSPRQDQPQHF. The full variable domain, completed using reference TRBV18 and TRBJ1-5, is NAGVMQNPRHLVRRRGQEARLRCSPMKGHSHVYWYRQLPEEGLKFMVYLQKENIIDESGMPKERFSAEFPKEGPSILRIQQVVRGDSAAYFCASSPRQDQPQHFGDGTRLSIL.

CDR3 in DNA: TGTGCCGTCGAAGCGGGAGAGGGAGGCAATGAGCAGTTCTTC. Translated, it gives CAVEAGEGGNEQFF. The J gene is TRBJ2-1, the V gene TRBV25-1; 8 bases agree with TRBD2. From germline, CDR1 is MGHDK and CDR2 SYGVNS. The CDR3 sequence is 14 residues long. The J segment lost 6 bases and the V segment lost 11 bases, leaving 12 bases of the junction unmatched. Drawing the rest from reference TRBV25-1 and TRBJ2-1, the complete variable domain is EADIYQTPRYLVIGTGKKITLECSQTMGHDKMYWYQQDPGMELHLIHYSYGVNSTEKGDLSSESTVSRIRTEHFPLTLESARPSHTSQYLCAVEAGEGGNEQFFGPGTRLTVL.

The chain links TRBV6-1 to TRBJ2-7, with D possibly being TRBD1 (6 bases). Trimming took off 7 bases at V and 3 bases at J, with 16 bases between the two ends. CDR3 length: 14 residues. CDR1 and CDR2 (germline): MNHNS, SASEGT. CDR3 nucleotide sequence: TGTGCCAGCACCGACAGGAGGATTCTCTACGAGCAGTACTTC. This gives the protein CASTDRRILYEQYF.

There are a few counts of this clonotype. The chain combines TRBV27 with TRBJ2-7; possibly TRBD2 for D (6 bases). The CDR3 is 13 residues long. Trimming left V 6 bases short and J 6 bases short, with 15 bases between. Germline-derived CDR1 and CDR2 are MNHEY and SMNVEV (reference sequence). The CDR3 bases are TGTGCCAGCAGCCGCGGGACTGCCTTCGAGCAGTACTTC. The encoded protein is CASSRGTAFEQYF.

The genes are TRBV3-1 and TRBJ1-2, with no clear D. Germline assignment: CDR1 LGHDT and CDR2 YNNKEL (reference sequence). The CDR3 extends over 13 amino acids. V lost 4 bases and J lost 8, with 14 bases in between. The chain's CDR3 is CASSRPLSKGYTF. CDR3 in DNA: TGTGCCAGCAGCCGGCCCCTATCGAAGGGCTACACCTTC. Together with reference TRBV3-1 and TRBJ1-2, the CDR3 gives the full variable domain: DTAVSQTPKYLVTQMGNDKSIKCEQNLGHDTMYWYKQDSKKFLKIMFSYNNKELIINETVPNRFSPKSPDKAHLNLHINSLELGDSAVYFCASSRPLSKGYTFGSGTRLTVV.

This clonotype was detected many times. The chain links TRBV12-3 or TRBV12-4 to TRBJ1-4; the match to TRBD1 covers 11 bases. The CDR3 covers 14 residues. J lost 7 bases, V lost 6 bases, and 4 bases had no gene match. The CDR3 is CASRSGTGGEKLFF. CDR3 sequence (DNA): TGTGCCAGCAGGTCCGGGACAGGGGGTGAAAAACTGTTTTTT.

This clonotype was counted ten times or more. This CDR3 is CSASQEWGGYTF. CDR3 nucleotides: TGCAGTGCTTCCCAAGAGTGGGGTGGCTACACCTTC. The V and J genes are TRBV20-1 and TRBJ1-2; D remains ambiguous. The CDR3 runs 12 residues. Germline-derived CDR1 and CDR2 are DFQATT and SNEGSKA (reference sequence). The V end was cut by 5 bases, the J end by 7 bases, with 14 bases between.

This clonotype was detected a few times. The chain carries TRBV18 and TRBJ1-2; D is uncertain. Germline CDR1 is KGHSH and CDR2 is LQKENI. Trimming cost V 3 bases and J 4 bases, with 15 bases left between them. The CDR3 extends over 15 amino acids. The CDR3 sequence: CASSPSGMSSYGYTF. The CDR3 DNA is TGTGCCAGCTCACCTTCCGGGATGTCCTCCTATGGCTACACCTTC.

The sample holds a few counts of this clonotype. This chain joins TRBV5-1 and TRBJ1-3; no reliable D call. The V gene's germline CDR1 is SGHRS and CDR2 YFSETQ. There are 17 residues in the CDR3. Trimming left V 0 bases short and J 0 bases short, with 13 bases between. DNA for the CDR3: TGCGCCAGCAGCTTGGCCGGCCAGCGAGGCTCTGGAAACACCATATATTTT. Its protein is CASSLAGQRGSGNTIYF.

The J gene is TRBJ2-5, the V gene TRBV9, with TRBD2 matching 13 bases. This CDR3 has 17 residues. V shed 0 bases and J 5 bases; nucleotides not matched to a gene: 7. Germline-derived CDR1 and CDR2 are SGDLS and YYNGEE. The CDR3 region is CASSVGGLAGVWETQYF. As DNA, the CDR3 is TGTGCCAGCAGCGTAGGAGGACTAGCGGGAGTATGGGAGACCCAGTACTTC.

This clonotype was seen more than once but under ten times. V is TRBV18 and J is TRBJ2-7; a possible D gene is TRBD1 (5 bases). The germline V gene encodes CDR1 KGHSH and CDR2 LQKENI. The CDR3 is 13 residues long. The V gene lost 4 bases and the J gene lost 3 bases, with 10 bases spanning the gap. DNA for the CDR3: TGTGCCAGCTCACAAGGGGCATACTACGAGCAGTACTTC. Protein: CASSQGAYYEQYF. The complete variable domain, with remaining parts taken from reference TRBV18 and TRBJ2-7, reads NAGVMQNPRHLVRRRGQEARLRCSPMKGHSHVYWYRQLPEEGLKFMVYLQKENIIDESGMPKERFSAEFPKEGPSILRIQQVVRGDSAAYFCASSQGAYYEQYFGPGTRLTVT.

The chain combines TRBV7-2 with TRBJ1-2; possibly TRBD1 for D (5 bases). Germline V lookup: CDR1 SGHTA, CDR2 FQGNSA. With 5 bases removed from V and 8 bases from J, the gap between germline ends came to 15 bases. This CDR3 is 13 amino acids long. The CDR3 region has the DNA TGTGCCAGCAGCCCAGGGACGGCGTTAGGCTACACCTTC. Translating gives CASSPGTALGYTF.

This clonotype came up many times. V usage is TRBV20-1 and J usage is TRBJ2-7; D is perhaps TRBD1 or TRBD2 (5 bases each). The CDR3 has 13 amino acids. Trimming left V 3 bases short and J 3 bases short, with 12 bases between. From germline, CDR1 is DFQATT and CDR2 SNEGSKA (reference sequence). Here the CDR3 DNA reads TGCAGTGCTAGGCCCGGGACCAACTACGAGCAGTACGTC. It codes for CSARPGTNYEQYV.

This clonotype appeared many times. The CDR3 spells CASSLAQNRIGYTF. The CDR3 DNA reads as TGTGCCAGCAGTTTAGCCCAGAATCGTATTGGCTACACCTTC. The rearrangement links TRBV27 to TRBJ1-2; D uncertain. Trimming stripped 2 bases from V and 7 bases from J, with 14 bases between. CDR3 length: 14 amino acids. The germline V gene encodes CDR1 MNHEY and CDR2 SMNVEV (reference sequence).

This clonotype has more than one count but fewer than ten. The CDR3 here is CASIQGQGDGYTF. Here the CDR3 DNA reads TGTGCCAGCATCCAAGGTCAGGGAGATGGCTACACCTTC. This chain joins TRBV2 and TRBJ1-2; D might be TRBD1 (5 bases). The V end lost 7 bases, the J end lost 6 bases, and 15 bases lay between the germline ends. Germline assignment: CDR1 SNHLY and CDR2 FYNNEI. There are 13 residues in the CDR3.